This T cell receptor (beta chain) is drawn from a study of technical replicates of blood from a few donors. Repertoires were generated with immunoSEQ multiplex PCR, while TCRdb's copy carries only in-frame clones and drops some. Of fewer than 100,000 clones listed, approximately 96% are singletons. This CDR3 region has 13 residues. CDR1 is SQVTM and CDR2 is ANQGSEA in the germline V gene. V lost 1 base, J lost 1 base, and 7 bases lay in between. Sequencing was carried out using T cells isolated from PBMCs. The V call is TRBV29-1, the J call TRBJ1-2; no reliable D call. The receptor's source is a human donor in good health. CDR3 protein: CSVEGGDNYGYTF. Written as DNA, the CDR3 is TGCAGCGTTGAAGGAGGAGATAACTATGGCTACACCTTC.